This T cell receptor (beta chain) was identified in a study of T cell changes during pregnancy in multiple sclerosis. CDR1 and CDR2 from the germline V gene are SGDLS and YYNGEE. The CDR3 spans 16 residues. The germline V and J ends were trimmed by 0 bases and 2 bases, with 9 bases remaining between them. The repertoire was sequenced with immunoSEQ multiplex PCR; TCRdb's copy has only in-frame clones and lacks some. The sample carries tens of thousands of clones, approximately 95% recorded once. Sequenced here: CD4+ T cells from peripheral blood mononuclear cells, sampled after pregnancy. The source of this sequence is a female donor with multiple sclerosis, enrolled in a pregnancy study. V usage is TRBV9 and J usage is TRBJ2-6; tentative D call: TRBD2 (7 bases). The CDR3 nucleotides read TGTGCCAGCAGCGTAGGGGGGGGCCCTGGGGCCAACGTCCTGACTTTC. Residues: CASSVGGGPGANVLTF.